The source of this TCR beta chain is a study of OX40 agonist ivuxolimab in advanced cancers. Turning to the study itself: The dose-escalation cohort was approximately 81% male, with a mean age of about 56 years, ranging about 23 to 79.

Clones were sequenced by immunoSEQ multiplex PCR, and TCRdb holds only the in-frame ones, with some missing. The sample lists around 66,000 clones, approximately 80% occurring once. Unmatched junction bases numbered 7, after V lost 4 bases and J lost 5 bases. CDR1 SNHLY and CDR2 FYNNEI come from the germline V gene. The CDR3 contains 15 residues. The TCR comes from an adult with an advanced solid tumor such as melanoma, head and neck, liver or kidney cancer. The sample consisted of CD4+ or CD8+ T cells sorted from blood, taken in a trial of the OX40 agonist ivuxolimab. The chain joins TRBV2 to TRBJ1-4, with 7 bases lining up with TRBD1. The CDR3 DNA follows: TGTGCCAGCAGTGTCAACAGGGGCGAGAATGAAAAACTGTTTTTT. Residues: CASSVNRGENEKLFF.